Listed below are T cell receptor beta chains from one sample, sequenced in a study of T cell responses to AZD1222 COVID-19 vaccine. Using immunoSEQ multiplex PCR, the repertoire was profiled, and TCRdb retains in-frame clones only, with some absent. The sample yields some 97,000 clones, about 87% seen once. The sequenced sample was peripheral blood, obtained on day 0 of AZD1222 vaccination. All receptors come from an adult in good health. CDR3s include the opening cysteine and the closing phenylalanine or tryptophan. A D gene is named only where the DNA matches it firmly. Size values are once, few and many counts, or a class for expanded clones, and some rows have none.

clone_size | cdr3_length | d_call | j_call | v_call | cdr3_aa | cdr3_nt
- | 16 | TRBD1 | TRBJ1-1 | TRBV5-5 | CASSDSGGWVNTEAFF | TGTGCCAGCAGCGACTCAGGGGGCTGGGTTAACACTGAAGCTTTCTTT
- | 15 | - | TRBJ1-1 | TRBV5-6 | CASSLVRVGYTEAFF | TGTGCCAGCAGCTTGGTCAGGGTAGGGTACACTGAAGCTTTCTTT
- | 14 | - | TRBJ1-5 | TRBV7-9 | CASSSTDSNQPQHF | TGTGCCAGCAGCTCGACGGATAGCAATCAGCCCCAGCATTTT
- | 17 | - | TRBJ1-6 | TRBV7-4 | CTSSLDQKRRSDSPLHF | TGTACCAGCAGTCTTGACCAAAAACGGAGGTCGGATTCACCCCTCCACTTT
- | 15 | - | TRBJ2-5 | TRBV4-3 | CASSQEVGKRETQYF | TGCGCCAGCAGCCAAGAAGTAGGAAAGCGAGAGACCCAGTACTTC
- | 15 | - | TRBJ1-6 | TRBV12-5 | CASGGVSSDNSPLHF | TGTGCTAGTGGAGGGGTGTCTAGTGATAATTCACCCCTCCACTTT
- | 18 | TRBD2 | TRBJ2-1 | TRBV28 | CASSFSNSGTRFYNEQFF | TGTGCCAGCAGTTTCTCAAACTCCGGGACTAGGTTCTACAATGAGCAGTTCTTC
- | 14 | TRBD1 | TRBJ2-7 | TRBV9 | CASSVAQGSYEQYF | TGTGCCAGCAGCGTAGCACAGGGGTCCTACGAGCAGTACTTC
- | 12 | - | TRBJ1-1 | TRBV5-6 | CASSRMNTEAFF | TGTGCCAGCAGCAGGATGAACACTGAAGCTTTCTTT
- | 14 | TRBD2 | TRBJ2-3 | TRBV19 | CASSQSGSRDTQYF | TGTGCCAGTTCTCAAAGCGGGAGCCGAGATACGCAGTATTTT
- | 15 | - | TRBJ2-3 | TRBV30 | CAWSGGEFSTDTQYF | TGTGCCTGGAGCGGAGGGGAATTTAGCACAGATACGCAGTATTTT
- | 14 | - | TRBJ2-7 | TRBV27 | CASSLTGQGYEQYF | TGTGCCAGCAGTTTAACAGGCCAGGGCTACGAGCAGTACTTC
- | 15 | TRBD1 | TRBJ1-5 | TRBV2 | CASRATGGRSQPQHF | TGTGCCAGCAGGGCGACAGGGGGACGATCTCAGCCCCAGCATTTT
once | 14 | - | TRBJ2-3 | TRBV30 | CAWSVSRGAEEQYF | TGTGCCTGGAGTGTAAGCCGGGGTGCGGAGGAGCAGTATTTT
- | 17 | - | TRBJ2-4 | TRBV7-9 | CASSLDPQAVRGVIQYF | TGTGCCAGCAGCTTAGATCCCCAAGCGGTCAGGGGCGTCATTCAGTACTTC
- | 14 | - | TRBJ2-5 | TRBV9 | CASSVAQAGETQYF | TGTGCCAGCAGCGTAGCTCAAGCGGGAGAGACCCAGTACTTC
- | 17 | TRBD2 | TRBJ2-1 | TRBV4-2 | CASSQDLVAGGPNEQFF | TGTGCCAGCAGCCAAGATCTTGTAGCGGGAGGGCCCAATGAGCAGTTCTTC
- | 16 | TRBD1 | TRBJ2-3 | TRBV11-2 | CASSLYGQGLADTQYF | TGTGCCAGCAGCTTGTACGGACAGGGGCTTGCAGATACGCAGTATTTT
- | 13 | TRBD1 | TRBJ2-1 | TRBV24-1 | CATSGTDYNEQFF | TGTGCCACCTCCGGGACAGACTACAATGAGCAGTTCTTC
- | 15 | - | TRBJ2-1 | TRBV24-1 | CATSYPGVPYNEQFF | TGTGCCACCAGTTATCCAGGGGTGCCCTACAATGAGCAGTTCTTC
- | 14 | - | TRBJ1-3 | TRBV30 | CAGASRDVRNTIYF | TGTGCCGGGGCCTCTAGGGATGTAAGAAACACCATATATTTT
- | 13 | TRBD1 | TRBJ1-4 | TRBV6-5 | CASSPGQAEKLFF | TGTGCCAGCAGTCCGGGACAGGCGGAAAAACTGTTTTTT
many | 12 | - | TRBJ1-4 | TRBV24-1 | CATSRVKEKLFF | TGTGCCACCAGCCGGGTTAAAGAAAAACTGTTTTTT
- | 17 | TRBD1 | TRBJ2-5 | TRBV19 | CASSIDLARGRVETQYF | TGTGCCAGTAGTATAGATCTAGCCAGGGGGCGGGTGGAGACCCAGTACTTC
- | 14 | TRBD2 | TRBJ2-7 | TRBV27 | CASSLSRLAGEQYF | TGTGCCAGCAGTTTATCGCGGCTAGCGGGCGAGCAGTACTTC
- | 13 | TRBD2 | TRBJ2-1 | TRBV28 | CASSSRRGGEQFF | TGTGCCAGCAGTTCCAGGCGGGGGGGTGAGCAGTTCTTC
few | 15 | TRBD2 | TRBJ2-7 | TRBV6-6 | CASRFLTSGSGEQYF | TGTGCCAGCAGGTTCCTGACTAGCGGGAGCGGCGAGCAGTACTTC
- | 13 | - | TRBJ2-5 | TRBV12-3/TRBV12-4 | CASRTPYRKAQYF | TGTGCCAGCCGGACCCCGTACCGAAAGGCCCAGTACTTC
- | 16 | - | TRBJ1-1 | TRBV7-9 | CASSLEGTLEGTEAFF | TGTGCCAGCAGCTTAGAAGGGACATTGGAGGGCACTGAAGCTTTCTTT
- | 20 | TRBD2 | TRBJ2-1 | TRBV4-2 | CASSQDPGTSGVGWYNEQFF | TGTGCCAGCAGCCAGGACCCAGGGACTAGCGGGGTGGGTTGGTACAATGAGCAGTTCTTC
- | 17 | TRBD2 | TRBJ2-7 | TRBV28 | CATKKHPWGGERYEQYF | TGTGCCACCAAAAAACATCCGTGGGGGGGGGAGCGGTACGAGCAGTACTTC
- | 15 | TRBD1 | TRBJ2-5 | TRBV27 | CASSSSRQGGQTQYF | TGTGCCAGCAGTTCCTCCAGACAGGGCGGGCAGACCCAGTACTTC
- | 14 | TRBD2 | TRBJ2-1 | TRBV24-1 | CATSDEAGREEQFF | TGTGCCACCAGTGACGAAGCGGGAAGAGAGGAGCAGTTCTTC
- | 17 | TRBD1 | TRBJ1-1 | TRBV6-2/TRBV6-3 | CASSRTGGSWLNTEAFF | TGTGCCAGCAGTCGGACAGGGGGATCTTGGCTGAACACTGAAGCTTTCTTT
- | 12 | - | TRBJ2-3 | TRBV29-1 | CSVVPGTDTQYF | TGCAGCGTTGTTCCAGGCACAGATACGCAGTATTTT
- | 14 | - | TRBJ1-5 | TRBV3-1/TRBV3-2 | CASSLKGPNQPQHF | TGTGCCAGCAGCCTTAAGGGCCCCAATCAGCCCCAGCATTTT
- | 13 | TRBD1 | TRBJ1-1 | TRBV5-1 | CASRDRGFTEAFF | TGCGCCAGCAGAGACAGGGGGTTCACTGAAGCTTTCTTT
- | 15 | TRBD1 | TRBJ1-2 | TRBV28 | CAIRGQGLSNYGYTF | TGTGCCATTAGGGGACAGGGACTGAGCAACTATGGCTACACCTTC
- | 12 | TRBD2 | TRBJ2-7 | TRBV2 | CASGTSSYEQYF | TGTGCCAGCGGGACTAGCTCCTACGAGCAGTACTTC
- | 15 | TRBD1 | TRBJ2-2 | TRBV11-3 | CASRFGDRTTGELFF | TGTGCCAGCAGGTTCGGGGACAGAACCACCGGGGAGCTGTTTTTT
- | 14 | - | TRBJ2-6 | TRBV5-6 | CASIRGSGANVLTF | TGTGCCAGCATTCGGGGTTCTGGGGCCAACGTCCTGACTTTC
- | 15 | TRBD2 | TRBJ2-3 | TRBV4-3 | CASSRRLASTDTQYF | TGCGCCAGCAGCCGCCGACTAGCTAGCACAGATACGCAGTATTTT
- | 14 | - | TRBJ1-1 | TRBV5-6 | CASSLGPMNTEAFF | TGTGCCAGCAGCTTGGGACCTATGAACACTGAAGCTTTCTTT
- | 16 | - | TRBJ1-2 | TRBV24-1 | CATSPSGLDSNYGYTF | TGTGCCACCAGTCCTTCCGGCCTAGACAGTAACTATGGCTACACCTTC
- | 16 | TRBD2 | TRBJ2-3 | TRBV15 | CATSSLSGRRTDTQYF | TGTGCCACCAGCAGCCTTAGCGGGAGACGCACAGATACGCAGTATTTT
- | 17 | - | TRBJ1-5 | TRBV19 | CASRGDTPSSGNQPQHF | TGTGCCAGCCGAGGAGACACCCCCAGTTCGGGCAATCAGCCCCAGCATTTT
- | 16 | - | TRBJ2-5 | TRBV11-3 | CASSPDLGRMAETQYF | TGTGCCAGCAGCCCAGACCTGGGACGAATGGCAGAGACCCAGTACTTC
- | 15 | - | TRBJ2-2 | TRBV27 | CASTLGVEGTGELFF | TGTGCCAGCACCCTGGGGGTAGAGGGCACCGGGGAGCTGTTTTTT
- | 15 | - | TRBJ2-2 | TRBV9 | CASSDPARNTGELFF | TGTGCCAGCAGCGACCCCGCTCGGAACACCGGGGAGCTGTTTTTT
- | 13 | TRBD1 | TRBJ1-3 | TRBV2 | CASKRDSGNTIYF | TGTGCCAGCAAGCGGGACAGCGGAAACACCATATATTTT
- | 15 | TRBD1 | TRBJ1-2 | TRBV7-2 | CASSTSGTGIYGYTF | TGTGCCAGCAGCACGTCCGGGACAGGAATCTATGGCTACACCTTC
- | 16 | TRBD2 | TRBJ2-3 | TRBV2 | CASRVGLAGEGGTQYF | TGTGCCAGCAGGGTGGGACTAGCGGGAGAAGGTGGTACGCAGTATTTT
- | 13 | - | TRBJ1-5 | TRBV7-2 | CASSLTGGQPQHF | TGTGCCAGCAGCTTAACTGGGGGTCAGCCCCAGCATTTT
- | 13 | - | TRBJ1-5 | TRBV15 | CATSRDRGGPQHF | TGTGCCACCAGCAGAGATCGTGGGGGGCCCCAGCATTTT
few | 16 | - | TRBJ2-3 | TRBV6-1 | CASSVQGQGGRDTQYF | TGTGCCAGCAGTGTACAAGGACAGGGAGGGAGAGATACGCAGTATTTT
- | 14 | TRBD1 | TRBJ1-5 | TRBV30 | CAWSGDRGNQPQHF | TGTGCCTGGAGTGGCGACAGGGGCAATCAGCCCCAGCATTTT
- | 15 | - | TRBJ2-6 | TRBV19 | CASSMRYSGANVLTF | TGTGCCAGTAGTATGAGGTACTCTGGGGCCAACGTCCTGACTTTC
- | 15 | TRBD1 | TRBJ1-6 | TRBV28 | CASSLVDRDDSPLHF | TGTGCCAGCAGTTTGGTGGACAGGGATGATTCACCCCTCCACTTT
- | 13 | - | TRBJ1-4 | TRBV5-1 | CASTNGTGEKLFF | TGCGCCAGCACCAACGGGACCGGGGAAAAACTGTTTTTT
few | 13 | - | TRBJ2-7 | TRBV7-2 | CASSSPPTYEQYF | TGTGCCAGCAGCTCCCCACCGACCTACGAGCAGTACTTC